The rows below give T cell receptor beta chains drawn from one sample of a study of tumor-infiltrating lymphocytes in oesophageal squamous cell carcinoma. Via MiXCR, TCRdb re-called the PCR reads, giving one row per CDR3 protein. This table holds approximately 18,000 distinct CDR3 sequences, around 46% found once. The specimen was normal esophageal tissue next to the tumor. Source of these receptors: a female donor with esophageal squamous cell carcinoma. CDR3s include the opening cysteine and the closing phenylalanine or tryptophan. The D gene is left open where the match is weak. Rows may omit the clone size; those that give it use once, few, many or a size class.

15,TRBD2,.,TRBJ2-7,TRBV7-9,TGTGCCAGCAGCCCCCGAGGGAGCGGGAACAATGAGCAGTACTTC,CASSPRGSGNNEQYF
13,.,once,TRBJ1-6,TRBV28,TGTGCCAGCAGTTTCGGGTCCTACAATGAGCAGCACTTT,CASSFGSYNEQHF
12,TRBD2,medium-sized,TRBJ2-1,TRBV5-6,TGTGCCAGCAGCTTGCTTTCCGGGACTAGCTTCTTC,CASSLLSGTSFF
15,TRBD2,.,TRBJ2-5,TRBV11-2,TGTGCCAGCAGCCTACTCCTAGCGGGGGACGGTGAGCAGTACTTC,CASSLLLAGDGEQYF
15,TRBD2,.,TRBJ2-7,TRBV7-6,TGTGCCAGCAGCGAAGTTAGCGGGAGGGCCGTCGAGCAGTACTTC,CASSEVSGRAVEQYF
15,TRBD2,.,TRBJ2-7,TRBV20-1,TGCAGTGCTAGCGGGAGGGCCCCGACTGGATACGAGCAGTACTTC,CSASGRAPTGYEQYF
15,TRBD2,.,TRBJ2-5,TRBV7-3,TGTGCCAGCAGCCGAGGACTAGCGGGAATTGAGACCCAGTACTTC,CASSRGLAGIETQYF
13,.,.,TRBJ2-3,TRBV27,TGTGCCAGCAGTTTATCGAGGGTGGATACGCAGTATTTT,CASSLSRVDTQYF
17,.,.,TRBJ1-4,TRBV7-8,TGTGCCAGCAGCTTCTCCCCGGTAGAGGCAACTAATGAAAAACTGTTTTTT,CASSFSPVEATNEKLFF
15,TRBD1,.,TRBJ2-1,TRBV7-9,TGTGCCAGCAGCACGGACAGGGGGGACTACAATGAGCAGTTCTTC,CASSTDRGDYNEQFF
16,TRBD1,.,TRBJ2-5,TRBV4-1,TGCGCCAGCAGCCAACCGTCCCGGGACAGGGCCGGGGAGCTGTATTTT,CASSQPSRDRAGELYF
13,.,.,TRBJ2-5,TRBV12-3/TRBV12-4,TGTGCCAGCAACGGAGGGGTCAGAGAGACCCAGTACTTC,CASNGGVRETQYF
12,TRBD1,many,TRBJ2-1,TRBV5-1,TGCGCCAGCAGCTCCGGACAGGACGAGGCGTTCTTC,CASSSGQDEAFF
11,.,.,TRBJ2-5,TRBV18,TGTGCCAGCTCGCCTAAAGAGACCCAGTACTTC,CASSPKETQYF
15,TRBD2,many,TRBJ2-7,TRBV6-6,TGTGCCAGCAGCCGGACTAGTTCCTCCTACAATGAGCAGTACTTC,CASSRTSSSYNEQYF
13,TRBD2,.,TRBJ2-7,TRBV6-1,TGTGCCAGCTGGCGGGGGGAAACCTACGAGCAGTACTTC,CASWRGETYEQYF
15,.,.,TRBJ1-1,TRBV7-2,TGTGCCAGCAGCCTCCAGGGAGTCCAAGTCGCTGAAGCTTTCTTT,CASSLQGVQVAEAFF
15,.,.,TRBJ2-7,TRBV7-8,TGTGCCAGCAGCTTAGAGGCAGTATTCTCCTACGAGCAGTACTTC,CASSLEAVFSYEQYF
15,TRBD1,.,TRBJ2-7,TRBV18,TGTGCCAGCTCACAAGGGACAGGGGAGTACAATGAGCAGTACTTC,CASSQGTGEYNEQYF
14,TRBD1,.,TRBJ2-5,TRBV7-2,TGTGCCAGCCGCTCCAGGACAGGGGGACAGACCCAGTACTTC,CASRSRTGGQTQYF
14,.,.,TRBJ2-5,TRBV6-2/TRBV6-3,TGTGCCAGCAGCTCGCCGGGGTCCGGGGAGACCCAGTACTTC,CASSSPGSGETQYF
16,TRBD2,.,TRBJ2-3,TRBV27,TGTGCCAGCAGTTTAGCTAGCGGGAGGGACACAGATACGCAGTATTTT,CASSLASGRDTDTQYF
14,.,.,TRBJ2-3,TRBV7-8,TGTGCCAGCAGCCGACTAACTAGCACAGATACGCAGTATTTT,CASSRLTSTDTQYF
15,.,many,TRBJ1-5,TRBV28,TGTGCCAGCAGTTTAACGGCAGGGACGCATCAGCCCCAGCATTTT,CASSLTAGTHQPQHF
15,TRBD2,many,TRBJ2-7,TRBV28,TGTGCCAGCAATACGGTGGGCGGGGGTTCGGGAGAGCAGTACTTC,CASNTVGGGSGEQYF
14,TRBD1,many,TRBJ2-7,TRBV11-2,TGTGCCAGCAGCTCCGGACAGGGGCACTACGAGCAGTACTTC,CASSSGQGHYEQYF
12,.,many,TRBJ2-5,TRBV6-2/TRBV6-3,TGTGCCAGCAGGTCCAGACAAGAGACCCAGTACTTC,CASRSRQETQYF
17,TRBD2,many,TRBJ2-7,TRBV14,TGTGCCAGCAGCCCCCTCCGGTATGGGGAGGGCCGATACGAGCAGTACTTC,CASSPLRYGEGRYEQYF
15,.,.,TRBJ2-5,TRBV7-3,TGTGCCAGCAGCTTAGGTGGTGGCTCTCAAGAGACCCAGTACTTC,CASSLGGGSQETQYF
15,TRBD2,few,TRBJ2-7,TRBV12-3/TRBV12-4,TGTGCCAGCAGTTTAAAGCGGGGGGCTTCCTACGAGCAGTACTTC,CASSLKRGASYEQYF
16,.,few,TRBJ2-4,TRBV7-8,TGTGCCAGCAGCAAAGACGGGATACTAGCCAAAAACATTCAGTACTTC,CASSKDGILAKNIQYF
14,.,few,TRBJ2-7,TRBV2,TGTGCCCCCGCCGGTATAGCGGACTCCTACGAGCAGTACTTC,CAPAGIADSYEQYF
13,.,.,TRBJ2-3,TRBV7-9,TGTGCTAGCAGCTTTGGGGGCACAGATACGCAGTATTTT,CASSFGGTDTQYF
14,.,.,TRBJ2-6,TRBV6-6,TGTGCCAGCAGTTACGGCTCTGGGGCCAACGTCCTGACTTTC,CASSYGSGANVLTF
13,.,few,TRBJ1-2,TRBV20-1,TGCAGTCCCCCGCGACAAGGCAGCTATGGCTACACCTTC,CSPPRQGSYGYTF
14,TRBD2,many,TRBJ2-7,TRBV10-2,TGCGCCAGCAGTGCGGGAGGGCCCTCCTACGAGCAGTACTTC,CASSAGGPSYEQYF